Sequencing of this T cell receptor (beta chain) was carried out in a study of blood T cells in healthy people across ages. The J segment lost 5 bases and the V segment lost 3 bases, leaving 6 bases of the junction unmatched. This CDR3 is built from 14 residues. This clonotype was detected a few times. Using a J-beta primer mix together with a sample-barcoded 5' primer, a second PCR was run for about 6 to 12 cycles. TCRdb reanalysed the 5' RACE reads using MiXCR and keeps one entry per CDR3 protein. This table has 1.5 million to 2 million distinct CDR3 sequences, about 28% appearing once. V and J are TRBV12-3 or TRBV12-4 and TRBJ1-2, with 7 bases lining up with TRBD1. Source material: blood. This clonotype was obtained from a woman in her thirties in good health. The DNA for the CDR3 is TGTGCCAGCAGTTTTCAGGGGGAGGGATATGGCTACACCTTC. It translates to CASSFQGEGYGYTF.